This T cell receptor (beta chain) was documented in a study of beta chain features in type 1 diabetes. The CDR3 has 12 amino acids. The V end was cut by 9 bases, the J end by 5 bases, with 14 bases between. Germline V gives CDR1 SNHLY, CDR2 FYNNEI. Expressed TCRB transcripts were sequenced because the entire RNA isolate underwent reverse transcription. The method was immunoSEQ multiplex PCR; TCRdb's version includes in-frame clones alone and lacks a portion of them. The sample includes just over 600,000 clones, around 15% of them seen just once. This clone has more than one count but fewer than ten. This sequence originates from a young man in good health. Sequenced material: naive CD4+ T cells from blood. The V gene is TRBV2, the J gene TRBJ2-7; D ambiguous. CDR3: CASREDPDEQYF. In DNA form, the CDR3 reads TGTGCCAGTCGTGAAGATCCGGACGAGCAGTACTTC.